Shown below are 9 T cell receptor beta chains from a single sample sequenced in a study of blood T cell repertoires in COVID-19 (dated by TCRdb to 2018 to 2021). The library relied on the immunoSEQ multiplex PCR assay. TCRdb re-hosts the immuneACCESS table, in-frame sequences only. Its copies lack some clones; in the studies checked, an unresolved V gene accounts for under half of them, and the cause for the rest is not known. This sample is represented by about 59,000 clones; about 90% of them were singletons. In total, the top ten clones hold less than 6.5% of the sample. The source material was peripheral blood. The origin of the receptors is an older man in a cohort sampled during active COVID-19.

The chain recombines TRBV29-1 with TRBJ2-5; 9 positions agree with TRBD2. This CDR3 is 11 amino acids long. J lost 4 bases, V lost 6 bases, and 0 bases had no gene match. Germline values: CDR1 SQVTM, CDR2 ANQGSEA. The CDR3 region is CSVAGGETQYF. DNA for the CDR3: TGCAGCGTAGCGGGAGGAGAGACCCAGTACTTC.

This clone has only one observation. The rearrangement links TRBV2 to TRBJ2-2; TRBD2 might be the D (5 bases). V lost 9 bases and J lost 0, with 11 bases in between. The CDR3 covers 14 residues. Looked up from germline, CDR1 is SNHLY and CDR2 is FYNNEI. The CDR3 loop is CASKGDANTGELFF. DNA for the CDR3: TGTGCCAGTAAGGGAGATGCGAACACCGGGGAGCTGTTTTTT.

The gene calls are TRBV7-2 and TRBJ2-1; the match to TRBD2 covers 11 bases. CDR3 size: 16 residues. The germline CDR1 and CDR2 sequences are SGHTA and FQGNSA. Trimming removed 5 bases from V and 3 bases from J; junction bases left unmatched: 6. The CDR3 here is CASSPGTSGRYNEQFF. DNA for the CDR3: TGTGCCAGCAGCCCGGGGACTAGCGGACGCTACAATGAGCAGTTCTTC.

The gene calls are TRBV5-4 and TRBJ2-7, with TRBD1 identical over 9 bases. Germline V lookup: CDR1 SGHNT, CDR2 YYREEE (reference sequence). V shed 4 bases, J shed 7 bases, and the junction held 9 bases outside the gene matches. This CDR3 is 14 amino acids long. CDR3 bases: TGTGCCAGCAGCCAAGTGGACAGGGGTGGAGAGCAGTACTTC. Translating gives CASSQVDRGGEQYF.

J is TRBJ1-2 and V is TRBV27, with D maybe TRBD1 (6 bases). Germline loops: CDR1 MNHEY, CDR2 SMNVEV (reference sequence). CDR3 length: 13 amino acids. V was shortened by 6 bases and J by 4 bases, with 12 bases between the two germline ends. The CDR3: CASRPTGIYGYTF. The CDR3 region has the DNA TGTGCCAGCAGACCTACAGGGATCTATGGCTACACCTTC.

The chain combines TRBV18 with TRBJ2-1; TRBD1 might be the D (8 bases). Trimming shortened V by 0 bases and J by 8 bases, and 14 bases separated the two germline ends. CDR3 length: 15 residues. Germline CDR1 is KGHSH and CDR2 is LQKENI. CDR3 sequence (DNA): TGTGCCAGCTCACCACCCAGAACAGGGGGGGATGAGCAGTTCTTC. Residues: CASSPPRTGGDEQFF.

This rearrangement joins TRBV5-1 to TRBJ1-1; 8 nucleotides line up with TRBD1. The CDR3 runs to 14 residues. Unmatched junction bases numbered 8, after V lost 4 bases and J lost 6 bases. The V gene's germline CDR1 is SGHRS and CDR2 YFSETQ. The CDR3 bases are TGCGCCAGCAGCCCCGGGACAGGATCGCCTGAAGCTTTCTTT. Residues: CASSPGTGSPEAFF.

This clone was seen just once. J is TRBJ1-1 and V is TRBV19, with 12 positions matching TRBD1. CDR3 length: 15 amino acids. CDR1 is LNHDA and CDR2 is SQIVND in the germline V gene (reference sequence). Trimming removed 5 bases from V and 8 bases from J; junction bases left unmatched: 9. The CDR3 here is CASSSRWGTGGEAFF. As DNA, the CDR3 is TGTGCCAGTAGTTCCCGATGGGGGACAGGGGGCGAAGCTTTCTTT.

A single count supports this clone. This chain connects TRBV6-6 to TRBJ1-6; TRBD1 aligns across 11 bases. This CDR3 comprises 16 residues. Looked up from germline, CDR1 is MNHNY and CDR2 is SVGAGI (reference sequence). V dropped 6 bases and J dropped 4; count of bases not matched to a gene: 5. CDR3 in amino acids: CASRPGTGGYNSPLHF. The CDR3 region has the DNA TGTGCCAGCAGACCCGGGACAGGGGGATATAATTCACCCCTCCACTTT.